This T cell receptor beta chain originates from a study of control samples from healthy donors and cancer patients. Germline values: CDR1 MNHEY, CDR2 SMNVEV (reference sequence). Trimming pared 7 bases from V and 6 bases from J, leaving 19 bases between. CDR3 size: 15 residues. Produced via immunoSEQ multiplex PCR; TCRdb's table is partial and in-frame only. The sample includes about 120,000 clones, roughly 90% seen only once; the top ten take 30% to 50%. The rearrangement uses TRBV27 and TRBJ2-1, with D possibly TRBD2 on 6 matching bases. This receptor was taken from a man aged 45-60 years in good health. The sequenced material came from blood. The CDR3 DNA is TGTGCCAGCAATGGCCGGGGGATCGAGACCAATGAGCAGTTCTTC. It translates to CASNGRGIETNEQFF.